Following are 29 T cell receptor beta chains from one sample sequenced in a study of T cells expressing NK-cell markers. No DNA is given; TCRdb re-called the 5' RACE reads and lists each CDR3 protein once. This repertoire includes fewer than 400,000 distinct CDR3 sequences. Specimen: blood T cells: a sorted CD56 or NKG2C T cell subset, CD4+ or CD8+ T cells, or bulk PBMC T cells (not recorded which). These receptors were taken from a man aged 18-75 years in good health.

The gene calls are TRBV29-1 and TRBJ1-5; the TRBD1 assignment by TCRdb is unverifiable without DNA. Germline V CDR1 and CDR2: SQVTM, ANQGSEA. The CDR3 length is 18 residues. The CDR3 protein is CSDPVAPDQGMGDQPQHF.

The J gene is TRBJ2-5, the V gene TRBV9; TCRdb's D call of TRBD2 is untestable without DNA. The CDR3 is 13 amino acids. CDR1 is SGDLS, CDR2 YYNGEE, per germline. CDR3 sequence reads: CASSRAGLAPQYF.

This chain connects TRBV7-8 to TRBJ2-1. Germline CDR1 and CDR2: SGHVS and FQNEAQ. The CDR3 is made up of 14 amino acids. CDR3 region: CASSPQSSYNEQFF. Using reference TRBV7-8 and TRBJ2-1 for the parts outside the CDR3, the full variable domain is GAGVSQSPRYKVAKRGQDVALRCDPISGHVSLFWYQQALGQGPEFLTYFQNEAQLDKSGLPSDRFFAERPEGSVSTLKIQRTQQEDSAVYLCASSPQSSYNEQFFGPGTRLTVL.

This chain uses TRBV20-1 with TRBJ2-1; TCRdb's D call of TRBD2 is untestable without DNA. The CDR3 runs 14 residues. In germline, CDR1 is DFQATT, CDR2 SNEGSKA (reference sequence). The CDR3 loop is CSAQGLAGINEQFF.

The CDR3 loop reads CASSTSSGGWATDTQYF. The chain links TRBV11-2 to TRBJ2-3; as DNA is missing, the TRBD2 call by TCRdb cannot be tested. Germline V gene data show CDR1 as SGHAT and CDR2 as FQNNGV. The CDR3 spans 17 residues.

J is TRBJ2-5 and V is TRBV5-6. CDR1 is SGHDT, CDR2 YYEEEE, per germline. The CDR3 totals 14 residues. CDR3 residues: CASSLSFRGETQYF.

The CDR3 is CSATLAGGPKTQYF. The V call is TRBV20-1, the J call TRBJ2-5; TCRdb's assignment of TRBD2 cannot be checked, as there is no DNA. Germline lookup yields CDR1 DFQATT and CDR2 SNEGSKA (reference sequence). The CDR3 sequence is 14 residues long.

CDR3 protein: CASSPKEWGRYQETQYF. The chain is built from TRBV6-1 and TRBJ2-5; TCRdb designates TRBD1, a call that cannot be tested without DNA. The CDR3 runs to 17 residues. CDR1 is MNHNS, CDR2 SASEGT, per germline.

This chain uses TRBV6-1 with TRBJ2-1; the TCRdb D gene call, TRBD1, has no DNA to confirm it. The CDR3 runs 14 residues. Germline assignment: CDR1 MNHNS and CDR2 SASEGT. The CDR3 sequence is CASSGRLTGYEQFF.

The V gene is TRBV5-1, the J gene TRBJ2-1; absent DNA, TCRdb's TRBD1 call cannot be checked. The V gene's germline CDR1 is SGHRS and CDR2 YFSETQ. This CDR3 has 15 residues. CDR3 in amino acids: CASSLEWGERVKQFF.

The rearrangement joins TRBV20-1 to TRBJ2-5; TCRdb lists TRBD1, though no DNA is available to test this call. There are 15 residues in the CDR3. Germline CDR1 DFQATT, CDR2 SNEGSKA (reference sequence). The CDR3 protein is CSASIAGETQETQYF.

CDR3: CASSLGWTDYGYTF. The V and J genes are TRBV7-2 and TRBJ1-2. Germline CDR1 reads SGHTA; CDR2 reads FQGNSA. There are 14 residues in the CDR3.

V gene TRBV7-2 combines with J gene TRBJ2-3; checking the TCRdb D call of TRBD1 is not possible without DNA. In germline, CDR1 is SGHTA, CDR2 FQGNSA. This CDR3 has 14 amino acids. The CDR3: CASSRNSLGDTQYF.

The gene calls are TRBV20-1 and TRBJ2-4. Germline V lookup: CDR1 DFQATT, CDR2 SNEGSKA (reference sequence). This CDR3 has 16 amino acids. CDR3 sequence: CSAREYVLLAKNIQYF.

This sequence joins TRBV9 and TRBJ2-7; the TCRdb D gene call, TRBD2, has no DNA to confirm it. The CDR3 has 14 residues. Per the germline V gene, CDR1 is SGDLS and CDR2 is YYNGEE. CDR3 protein: CASSPRTNSYEQYF. The full variable domain, in which reference TRBV9 and TRBJ2-7 provide the parts outside the CDR3, is DSGVTQTPKHLITATGQRVTLRCSPRSGDLSVYWYQQSLDQGLQFLIQYYNGEERAKGNILERFSAQQFPDLHSELNLSSLELGDSALYFCASSPRTNSYEQYFGPGTRLTVT.

This chain joins TRBV6-5 and TRBJ1-6; TCRdb picks TRBD1, but there is no DNA to check that call. Looked up from germline, CDR1 is MNHEY and CDR2 is SVGAGI. The CDR3 has 15 amino acids. The CDR3 loop is CASSYGDRYDSPLHF.

The chain couples TRBV27 to TRBJ2-7; TCRdb calls TRBD2, which cannot be checked without DNA. The CDR3 loop spans 17 amino acids. Germline V gene data show CDR1 as MNHEY and CDR2 as SMNVEV (reference sequence). The CDR3 loop reads CASSSLGRVGPRGEQYF.

This chain joins TRBV9 and TRBJ1-1; with no DNA, the TCRdb D assignment of TRBD1 cannot be verified. The germline V gene encodes CDR1 SGDLS and CDR2 YYNGEE. This CDR3 has 17 amino acids. The CDR3 loop is CASSVGAGGRMNTEAFF.

The gene calls are TRBV5-1 and TRBJ2-5; TCRdb's D call of TRBD1 is untestable without DNA. The germline CDR1 and CDR2 sequences are SGHRS and YFSETQ. This CDR3 is built from 16 residues. The CDR3 reads CASSFSTGSIQETQYF. Variable domain in full (rest from reference TRBV5-1 and TRBJ2-5): KAGVTQTPRYLIKTRGQQVTLSCSPISGHRSVSWYQQTPGQGLQFLFEYFSETQRNKGNFPGRFSGRQFSNSRSEMNVSTLELGDSALYLCASSFSTGSIQETQYFGPGTRLLVL.

This sequence joins TRBV6-5 and TRBJ2-2. The CDR3 sequence is 15 residues long. Germline values: CDR1 MNHEY, CDR2 SVGAGI. The CDR3: CASSYSGLWAGELFF.

The chain joins TRBV7-2 to TRBJ2-1; with no DNA, the TCRdb D assignment of TRBD2 cannot be verified. Germline-derived CDR1 and CDR2 are SGHTA and FQGNSA. The CDR3 totals 17 residues. The CDR3 region is CASSSPGGAGAGGEQFF.

V and J are TRBV5-1 and TRBJ1-2; absent DNA, TCRdb's TRBD1 call cannot be checked. CDR1 is SGHRS, CDR2 YFSETQ, per germline. CDR3 size: 16 residues. The chain's CDR3 is CASSLGGGDRGLGYTF.

The chain joins TRBV2 to TRBJ2-2; lacking DNA, the TRBD1 call made by TCRdb goes unchecked. The CDR3 length is 15 residues. Germline V CDR1 and CDR2: SNHLY, FYNNEI. The CDR3 reads CASTGQGAGPGELFF. Filled out from reference TRBV2 and TRBJ2-2, the complete variable domain reads EPEVTQTPSHQVTQMGQEVILRCVPISNHLYFYWYRQILGQKVEFLVSFYNNEISEKSEIFDDQFSVERPDGSNFTLKIRSTKLEDSAMYFCASTGQGAGPGELFFGEGSRLTVL.

The gene calls are TRBV11-2 and TRBJ2-1; TCRdb's D gene call, TRBD2, goes unchecked for lack of DNA. This CDR3 is built from 18 residues. The germline gives CDR1 SGHAT, CDR2 FQNNGV. The CDR3 region is CASSLRWSSGGAINEQFF.

This sequence joins TRBV7-8 and TRBJ1-2; lacking DNA, the TRBD1 call made by TCRdb goes unchecked. Germline V lookup: CDR1 SGHVS, CDR2 FQNEAQ. The CDR3 runs to 13 residues. The chain's CDR3 is CASTRTGRGGYTF.

The CDR3 spells CASITGTSIVNEQFF. This sequence joins TRBV7-8 and TRBJ2-1; TCRdb's D gene call, TRBD2, goes unchecked for lack of DNA. From germline, CDR1 is SGHVS and CDR2 FQNEAQ. This CDR3 contains 15 residues.

This rearrangement joins TRBV12-5 to TRBJ2-7; TCRdb calls TRBD1, which cannot be checked without DNA. The germline V gene has CDR1 LGHNT and CDR2 FRNRAP. This CDR3 comprises 14 residues. The CDR3 here is CASGFLGTGKEQYF.

This sequence joins TRBV20-1 and TRBJ1-6; TCRdb's D call, TRBD1, is unchecked because there is no DNA. The CDR3 length is 15 residues. Germline V gives CDR1 DFQATT, CDR2 SNEGSKA (reference sequence). CDR3 sequence reads: CSATTGTKTNSPLHF.

The chain uses TRBV5-1 and TRBJ1-1; TCRdb proposes TRBD1, but this gene call is untestable without DNA. The CDR3 consists of 14 residues. CDR1 is SGHRS, CDR2 YFSETQ, per germline. The CDR3 region is CASRRGDVNTEAFF.